The rows below give T cell receptor beta chains drawn from one sample of a study of a mutant IDH1 vaccine in newly diagnosed glioma. These receptors are not linked to any known antigen. Measured with immunoSEQ multiplex PCR; TCRdb has only the in-frame clones, and not every one. The table lists approximately 12,000 clones, over 75% of them singletons. The source was PBMCs, collected from a glioma patient whose treatment included an IDH1 peptide vaccine. The receptors here all came from a man aged 30 to 39 with glioma. Both conserved end residues are part of each CDR3. A D gene is named only where the DNA matches it firmly. Not every row has a clone size; where given, it reads once, few, many or a size class.

d_call: -
v_call: TRBV5-8
clone_size: few
j_call: TRBJ1-5
cdr3_aa: CASSRRSLHQPQHF
cdr3_nt: TGTGCCAGCAGTCGCCGTTCCCTGCATCAGCCCCAGCATTTT

d_call: -
v_call: TRBV27
clone_size: -
j_call: TRBJ2-3
cdr3_aa: CASSRGLATDTQYF
cdr3_nt: TGTGCCAGCAGTCGAGGACTTGCCACAGATACGCAGTATTTT

d_call: -
v_call: TRBV27
clone_size: once
j_call: TRBJ2-2
cdr3_aa: CASSLIGGHGELFF
cdr3_nt: TGTGCCAGCAGTTTAATAGGGGGTCACGGGGAGCTGTTTTTT

d_call: TRBD2
v_call: TRBV5-6
clone_size: -
j_call: TRBJ2-1
cdr3_aa: CASSLPGEAGTYNEQFF
cdr3_nt: TGTGCCAGCAGCTTGCCGGGGGAAGCGGGAACCTACAATGAGCAGTTCTTC

d_call: TRBD2
v_call: TRBV5-1
clone_size: -
j_call: TRBJ2-5
cdr3_aa: CASSLAAGLAGDETQYF
cdr3_nt: TGCGCCAGCAGCTTGGCCGCGGGACTAGCGGGAGATGAGACCCAGTACTTC

d_call: -
v_call: TRBV5-1
clone_size: once
j_call: TRBJ1-1
cdr3_aa: CASSLDRANTEAFF
cdr3_nt: TGCGCCAGCAGCCTGGACAGAGCAAACACTGAAGCTTTCTTT

d_call: -
v_call: TRBV7-9
clone_size: -
j_call: TRBJ2-7
cdr3_aa: CASSSRGSEQYF
cdr3_nt: TGTGCCAGCAGCTCTAGGGGCTCCGAGCAGTACTTC

d_call: -
v_call: TRBV7-8
clone_size: -
j_call: TRBJ2-7
cdr3_aa: CASSLGSGSVHEQYF
cdr3_nt: TGTGCCAGCAGCTTAGGTTCAGGGTCGGTCCACGAGCAGTACTTC

d_call: -
v_call: TRBV5-6
clone_size: -
j_call: TRBJ2-7
cdr3_aa: CASSLEGGPEQYF
cdr3_nt: TGTGCCAGCAGCTTGGAGGGGGGGCCCGAGCAGTACTTC

d_call: TRBD2
v_call: TRBV19
clone_size: -
j_call: TRBJ2-7
cdr3_aa: CASSPLPYGLAGRSYEQYF
cdr3_nt: TGTGCCAGTAGTCCCCTCCCATACGGACTAGCAGGTCGTTCCTACGAGCAGTACTTC

d_call: TRBD2
v_call: TRBV13
clone_size: -
j_call: TRBJ2-3
cdr3_aa: CASSPGLASTDTQYF
cdr3_nt: TGTGCCAGCAGCCCGGGACTAGCGAGCACAGATACGCAGTATTTT

d_call: -
v_call: TRBV27
clone_size: -
j_call: TRBJ2-7
cdr3_aa: CASSLRFASYEQYF
cdr3_nt: TGTGCCAGCAGCCTCAGATTTGCCTCCTACGAGCAGTACTTC

d_call: -
v_call: TRBV7-9
clone_size: -
j_call: TRBJ1-3
cdr3_aa: CASSQSRDLNF
cdr3_nt: TGTGCCAGCAGTCAATCCCGGGACCTAAATTTT

d_call: -
v_call: TRBV7-9
clone_size: -
j_call: TRBJ2-1
cdr3_aa: CASKDNEFF
cdr3_nt: TGTGCCAGCAAGGATAATGAGTTCTTC

d_call: -
v_call: TRBV7-9
clone_size: -
j_call: TRBJ1-2
cdr3_aa: CASSLAGSGYGYTF
cdr3_nt: TGTGCCAGCAGCTTAGCCGGGAGCGGGTATGGCTACACCTTC

d_call: -
v_call: TRBV30
clone_size: -
j_call: TRBJ1-2
cdr3_aa: CAWLDRWGGYTF
cdr3_nt: TGTGCCTGGCTCGATCGATGGGGAGGCTACACCTTC

d_call: TRBD2
v_call: TRBV10-3
clone_size: -
j_call: TRBJ2-3
cdr3_aa: CATGLGEVSTDTQYF
cdr3_nt: TGTGCCACGGGACTAGGGGAAGTTAGCACAGATACGCAGTATTTT

d_call: -
v_call: TRBV19
clone_size: -
j_call: TRBJ1-2
cdr3_aa: CASRPPGQKLNYGYTF
cdr3_nt: TGTGCCAGTAGGCCACCAGGACAGAAGCTCAACTATGGCTACACCTTC

d_call: TRBD1
v_call: TRBV19
clone_size: -
j_call: TRBJ1-2
cdr3_aa: CASSIARDRVLSNYGYTF
cdr3_nt: TGTGCCAGTAGTATCGCCCGGGACAGGGTCCTTTCTAACTATGGCTACACCTTC

d_call: -
v_call: TRBV7-9
clone_size: -
j_call: TRBJ2-1
cdr3_aa: CASSLGADEQFF
cdr3_nt: TGTGCCAGCAGCTTAGGTGCGGATGAGCAGTTCTTC

d_call: -
v_call: TRBV6-5
clone_size: -
j_call: TRBJ1-1
cdr3_aa: CASSYTRGDYTEAFF
cdr3_nt: TGTGCCAGCAGCTACACCCGGGGGGACTACACTGAAGCTTTCTTT

d_call: -
v_call: TRBV5-1
clone_size: -
j_call: TRBJ2-3
cdr3_aa: CASSSEGTHSVDTQYF
cdr3_nt: TGCGCCAGCAGCTCCGAAGGGACCCACTCGGTAGATACGCAGTATTTT

d_call: -
v_call: TRBV7-7
clone_size: -
j_call: TRBJ2-1
cdr3_aa: CASSLAGYSSYNEQFF
cdr3_nt: TGTGCCAGCAGCTTAGCCGGCTACAGCTCCTACAATGAGCAGTTCTTC

d_call: -
v_call: TRBV7-6
clone_size: -
j_call: TRBJ1-1
cdr3_aa: CASSPQPMNTEAFF
cdr3_nt: TGTGCCAGCAGCCCCCAACCTATGAACACTGAAGCTTTCTTT